The 17 T cell receptor beta chains in this list originate from one sample, sequenced in a study of CD8+ T cells in alopecia areata. Sequencing relied on a cDNA template that was reverse transcribed from extracted RNA. Method: immunoSEQ multiplex PCR; TCRdb's copy keeps in-frame clones and lacks some. Of 150,000 to 160,000 clones detected, 45% to 60% appear once; the ten largest clones hold less than 20%. Sequenced material: CD8+ T cells sorted from blood, taken at week 0. The receptors were sampled from a human donor with alopecia areata.

The gene calls are TRBV6-5 and TRBJ1-1; D unclear. V was shortened by 7 bases and J by 4 bases, with 13 bases between the two germline ends. The CDR3 length is 13 residues. CDR1 is MNHEY, CDR2 SVGAGI, per germline. CDR3 loop: CASTPGSSTEAFF. As DNA, the CDR3 is TGTGCCAGCACCCCGGGGTCGAGCACTGAAGCTTTCTTT.

The rearrangement joins TRBV10-2 to TRBJ2-1; 12 bases map to TRBD2. This CDR3 has 15 residues. The V segment lost 3 bases and the J segment 5 bases; nucleotides outside the gene matches: 2. Germline-derived CDR1 and CDR2 are WSHSY and SAAADI. CDR3 nucleotide sequence: TGCGCCAGCAGTGACGGGACTAGCGGGCACAATGAGCAGTTCTTC. Translated: CASSDGTSGHNEQFF.

In regard to this clone: Other DNA sequences in the same sample also yield this CDR3. The CDR3 nucleotides read TGTGCCAGCAGCCCGGGACAGGGGTCCTACGAGCAGTACTTC. Its translation is CASSPGQGSYEQYF. V usage is TRBV11-2 and J usage is TRBJ2-7; 10 bases match TRBD1. Germline loops: CDR1 SGHAT, CDR2 FQNNGV. This CDR3 contains 14 residues. Trimming cost V 5 bases and J 1 base; bases outside gene matches: 2.

Regarding this clone: The germline gene is not matched at one end of the junction; a read error may be the cause. This chain joins TRBV30 and TRBJ1-1; D unclear. The CDR3 is 12 amino acids. The germline gives CDR1 GTSNPN, CDR2 SVGIG (reference sequence). CDR3 nucleotide sequence: TGTGCCTGGAGTGTAGCGGGGAGACTTTTCAACTTT. It translates to CAWSVAGRLFNF.

This clone was detected a few times. The chain employs TRBV19 and TRBJ1-2; 8 nucleotides line up with TRBD1. Germline-derived CDR1 and CDR2 are LNHDA and SQIVND (reference sequence). J was trimmed by 8 bases and V by 5 bases; bases with no gene match: 7. This CDR3 is 13 amino acids long. The CDR3 spells CASSLGQGRGYTF. DNA for the CDR3: TGTGCCAGTAGTCTCGGACAGGGTCGGGGCTACACCTTC.

The chain has TRBV11-3 and TRBJ1-6; 7 nucleotides match TRBD1. V gave up 5 bases and J gave up 7 bases; unmatched junction bases: 2. In germline, CDR1 is SGHNT, CDR2 YENEEA. The CDR3 is made up of 13 amino acids. DNA of the CDR3: TGTGCCAGCAGCGTGACAGGGAATTCACCCCTCCACTTT. This sequence encodes CASSVTGNSPLHF.

This chain uses TRBV7-9 with TRBJ2-2; the D is unclear. CDR3 length: 14 residues. Germline V gene lookup returns CDR1 SEHNR and CDR2 FQNEAQ (reference sequence). V gave up 7 bases and J gave up 4 bases, with 13 bases separating them. CDR3 DNA sequence: TGTGCCAGCACCGACACCGCGATCACCGGGGAGCTGTTTTTT. Translating it yields CASTDTAITGELFF.

The chain links TRBV5-1 to TRBJ1-1; unclear D gene. Germline CDR1 and CDR2: SGHRS and YFSETQ. V lost 3 bases and J lost 1, with 7 bases in between. The CDR3 length is 13 residues. The CDR3 protein is CASSYRGNTEAFF. CDR3 coding DNA: TGCGCCAGCAGCTATCGGGGGAACACTGAAGCTTTCTTT.

This clone has more than one count but fewer than ten. The chain joins TRBV7-6 to TRBJ2-7; TRBD1 is a possible D gene (5 bases). Trimming took 1 base from V and 4 from J, leaving 14 bases between them. This CDR3 spans 15 amino acids. The germline V gene has CDR1 SGHVS and CDR2 FNYEAQ. The CDR3 bases are TGTGCCAGCAGCTTAGGGCAGGGCGATGGTTACGAGCAGTACTTC. Translation gives CASSLGQGDGYEQYF.

This clone was recorded a few times. The chain carries TRBV30 and TRBJ1-5; D gene ambiguous. V was clipped by 2 bases and J by 0 bases, with 5 bases between them. CDR3 length: 13 residues. Germline V lookup: CDR1 GTSNPN, CDR2 SVGIG (reference sequence). The CDR3 DNA sequence: TGTGCCTGGAGTAGGGATAGCAATCAGCCCCAGCATTTT. Translating gives CAWSRDSNQPQHF.

The sample holds one count of this clone. The chain is built from TRBV4-3 and TRBJ1-1; the D gene is possibly TRBD1 (5 bases). V was clipped by 1 base and J by 4 bases, with 10 bases between them. The germline gives CDR1 LGHNA, CDR2 YSLEER. This CDR3 region has 14 residues. CDR3 DNA sequence: TGCGCCAGCAGCCAAGGGGGCGAGGGCACTGAAGCTTTCTTT. Translation gives CASSQGGEGTEAFF.

For this clone: This same CDR3 is encoded by further DNA sequences in the sample. The rearrangement links TRBV13 to TRBJ1-2; maybe TRBD1 (5 bases). V lost 5 bases to trimming and J lost 5 bases, with 12 bases between them. The CDR3 is 13 amino acids. Per the germline V gene, CDR1 is PRHDT and CDR2 is FYEKMQ (reference sequence). The CDR3 DNA reads as TGTGCCAGCAGCCTCGGCAGGGATTATGGCTACACCTTC. It encodes CASSLGRDYGYTF.

This clone was seen a single time. The chain employs TRBV30 and TRBJ1-1; D may be TRBD1 (6 bases). The germline gives CDR1 GTSNPN, CDR2 SVGIG (reference sequence). The CDR3 spans 13 residues. CDR3 sequence reads: CGVSLGGNTEAFF. The CDR3 DNA follows: TGTGGTGTGAGCCTAGGGGGTAACACTGAAGCTTTCTTT.

V gene TRBV5-1 combines with J gene TRBJ1-2; D is perhaps TRBD1 (5 bases). Germline lookup yields CDR1 SGHRS and CDR2 YFSETQ. The CDR3 spans 14 residues. The V end lost 0 bases, the J end lost 6 bases, and 12 bases lay between the germline ends. CDR3 DNA sequence: TGCGCCAGCAGCTTGGGCAGGGAGGTGGATGGCTACACCTTC. It is translated as CASSLGREVDGYTF.

This clone has a single count. The chain carries TRBV7-6 and TRBJ1-1; weak D call: TRBD1 (5 bases). Trimming took 5 bases from V and 0 from J, leaving 10 bases between them. The CDR3 is 14 amino acids. Germline lookup yields CDR1 SGHVS and CDR2 FNYEAQ. CDR3 amino acids: CASSLREMNTEAFF. The CDR3 DNA sequence: TGTGCCAGCAGCCTCAGGGAGATGAACACTGAAGCTTTCTTT. Variable domain in full (rest from reference TRBV7-6 and TRBJ1-1): GAGVSQSPRYKVTKRGQDVALRCDPISGHVSLYWYRQALGQGPEFLTYFNYEAQQDKSGLPNDRFSAERPEGSISTLTIQRTEQRDSAMYRCASSLREMNTEAFFGQGTRLTVV.

The chain recombines TRBV27 with TRBJ1-5; D is perhaps TRBD1 (6 bases). CDR1 is MNHEY, CDR2 SMNVEV, per germline (reference sequence). Trimming removed 6 bases from V and 1 base from J, with 13 bases in between. CDR3 length equals 15 residues. The chain's CDR3 is CASRPQGISNQPQHF. For the CDR3, the DNA is TGTGCCAGCAGACCCCAGGGGATAAGCAATCAGCCCCAGCATTTT.

The chain recombines TRBV6-4 with TRBJ2-3, with D maybe TRBD1 (6 bases). Trimming pared 3 bases from V and 2 bases from J, leaving 15 bases between. This CDR3 region has 16 residues. The V gene's germline CDR1 is MRHNA and CDR2 SNTAGT. This CDR3 is CASSEWGTHPTDTQYF. The CDR3 DNA follows: TGTGCCAGCAGTGAATGGGGGACACATCCCACAGATACGCAGTATTTT.